The clone carrying this T cell receptor (beta chain) occurred once. The CDR3 length is 13 residues. The V end lost 3 bases, the J end lost 7 bases, and 9 bases lay between the germline ends. The V gene's germline CDR1 is KGHDR and CDR2 SFDVKD. In the original workflow: Reference gene primer amplification in the assay estimated nucleated cell counts. This table comes from immunoSEQ multiplex PCR, and its TCRdb copy is limited to in-frame clones, with some not included. That table gives V, J and clone size, and the DNA gave D and trimming. Of about 400,000 clones detected, approximately 91% appear once; the ten largest clones hold around 2.1%. These data come from a study of blood T cell repertoires in COVID-19. Turning to the study itself: Samples came from the United States, Italy and Spain, spanning acute and convalescent COVID-19.

Individuals drawn from 24 US areas were roughly 18 to 100 years old. Participants had their cohort set by participant-reported clinical history. The TCR sequence derives from a woman in her 40s with acute COVID-19. The material sequenced was PBMCs or T cells enriched from blood (not recorded which). V is TRBV24-1 and J is TRBJ1-5; the D gene is possibly TRBD1 (5 bases). The CDR3 spells CATSDQGTQPQHF. The CDR3 nucleotides read TGTGCCACCAGTGATCAGGGTACCCAGCCCCAGCATTTT.